One and the same sample provided the 28 T cell receptor beta chains below, sequenced in a study of T cells in Graves' hyperthyroidism and ophthalmopathy. The investigators amplified TCR beta CDR3 regions from RNA transcripts. First-round RT-PCR targeting the TCR CDR3 was performed with the HTBI primer set. TCRdb called the multiplex PCR reads again in MiXCR, with one record for every CDR3 protein. The table lists 660,000 or so distinct CDR3 sequences, less than 25% of them singletons, with about 35% in the top ten. Sequences were obtained from blood. The receptors derive from a man aged 30 to 39 with Graves' ophthalmopathy.

This clonotype was seen only a few times. The J gene is TRBJ2-1, the V gene TRBV6-2 or TRBV6-3; TRBD2 agrees at 8 bases. Unmatched junction bases numbered 1, after V lost 3 bases and J lost 3 bases. CDR1 is MNHEY, CDR2 SVGEGT, per germline. This CDR3 contains 14 residues. The chain's CDR3 is CASSYTSGYNEQFF. Here the CDR3 DNA reads TGTGCCAGCAGTTATACTAGCGGCTACAATGAGCAGTTCTTC.

This clonotype was observed at least ten times. The junction does not match germline at one end; this may be a read error. The chain links TRBV3-1 to TRBJ2-3; TRBD2 matches 8 bases. The CDR3 sequence is 14 residues long. The germline V gene encodes CDR1 LGHDT and CDR2 YNNKEL (reference sequence). The DNA of the CDR3 is TGTGCCAGCAGCCCGCGGACTAGCAGAGATACGCAGTATTTT. Its translation is CASSPRTSRDTQYF.

Regarding this clonotype: A much larger clonotype is one base distant, so this may be a read error. The chain carries TRBV11-1 and TRBJ2-5; 9 positions agree with TRBD1. The CDR3 length is 16 residues. The germline V gene has CDR1 SGHAT and CDR2 FQDESV (reference sequence). The DNA for the CDR3 is TGTGCCAGCAGCTTAGTGGACAGGGGACCCCAAGAGACCCAGTGCTTC. It encodes CASSLVDRGPQETQCF.

The chain carries TRBV28 and TRBJ1-3; D is undetermined. Deletions cut 5 bases from V and 4 bases from J, with 12 bases between. The CDR3 runs 14 residues. Per the germline V gene, CDR1 is MDHEN and CDR2 is SYDVKM. Here the CDR3 reads CASSPPIGGNTIYF. CDR3 DNA: TGTGCCAGCAGTCCCCCAATTGGGGGAAACACCATATATTTT.

This clonotype was seen repeatedly, ten times or more. The chain couples TRBV28 to TRBJ2-7, with D perhaps TRBD1 (5 bases). Germline V CDR1 and CDR2: MDHEN, SYDVKM. This CDR3 spans 16 amino acids. With 3 bases removed from V and 5 bases from J, the gap between germline ends came to 20 bases. CDR3 protein: CASSLLKSQGSNEQYF. CDR3 bases: TGTGCCAGCAGTTTGCTCAAATCGCAGGGTTCTAACGAGCAGTACTTC.

Concerning this clonotype: This may be a read error, as it is one base from a much larger clone. This chain uses TRBV5-1 with TRBJ2-7; D might be TRBD1 or TRBD2, each matching 5 bases. The CDR3 spans 15 residues. The V gene's germline CDR1 is SGHRS and CDR2 YFSETQ. CDR3 loop: CASRLERGDYYEQYF. For the CDR3, the DNA is TGCGCCAGCCGCTTGGAAAGGGGCGACTACTACGAGCAGTACTTC.

This clonotype was detected only a few times. The chain uses TRBV4-2 and TRBJ2-7; D might be TRBD1 or TRBD2, each matching 5 bases. Germline CDR1 reads LGHNA; CDR2 reads YNFKEQ. V was shortened by 4 bases and J by 5 bases, with 18 bases between the two germline ends. The CDR3 contains 15 residues. CDR3 coding DNA: TGTGCCAGCAGCCGGGACGACACCCCAGCGGACGAGCAGTACTTC. As protein: CASSRDDTPADEQYF.

The gene calls are TRBV7-9 and TRBJ2-5; no clear D. This CDR3 has 15 residues. Looked up from germline, CDR1 is SEHNR and CDR2 is FQNEAQ (reference sequence). With 0 bases removed from V and 0 bases from J, the gap between germline ends came to 8 bases. Written as DNA, the CDR3 is TGTGCCAGCAGCTTAGCGTGGAGCGACCAAGAGACCCAGTACTTC. Translating gives CASSLAWSDQETQYF.

This clonotype was detected ten times or more. This chain joins TRBV13 and TRBJ1-6, with D possibly being TRBD1 (6 bases). CDR1 is PRHDT and CDR2 is FYEKMQ in the germline V gene (reference sequence). The CDR3 sequence is 14 residues long. V gave up 0 bases and J gave up 7 bases, with 7 bases separating them. The CDR3 DNA reads as TGTGCCAGCAGCTTAGGGGACAGAAATTCACCCCTCCACTTT. Residues: CASSLGDRNSPLHF.

In this sample, this clonotype turned up many times. This sequence joins TRBV10-3 and TRBJ2-7; D may be TRBD2 (6 bases). V lost 7 bases and J 3 bases, leaving 16 bases between the germline ends. CDR1 and CDR2 (germline): ENHRY, SYGVKD. The CDR3 spans 14 residues. DNA for the CDR3: TGTGCCATCACAGACCAGCGGGCCCACTACGAGCAGTACTTC. This encodes CAITDQRAHYEQYF.

Many counts were recorded for this clonotype. CDR3 coding DNA: TGTGCCTGGAGTGTGAGAAGCACAGATACGCAGTATTTT. This translates into CAWSVRSTDTQYF. V and J are TRBV30 and TRBJ2-3; D not resolved. The CDR3 spans 13 residues. Trimming stripped 0 bases from V and 0 bases from J, with 4 bases between. Germline assignment: CDR1 GTSNPN and CDR2 SVGIG (reference sequence).

The chain recombines TRBV11-2 with TRBJ2-1; the match to TRBD2 covers 8 bases. The germline CDR1 and CDR2 sequences are SGHAT and FQNNGV. The length of the CDR3 is 15 residues. Trimming at V came to 5 bases and at J to 5 bases, leaving 8 bases not matched to a gene. CDR3 amino acids: CASSQPGLGDNEQFF. Written as DNA, the CDR3 is TGTGCCAGCAGCCAACCGGGACTAGGGGACAATGAGCAGTTCTTC.

The CDR3 loop reads CASSTLAGGRGQFF. DNA for the CDR3: TGTGCCAGCAGCACGCTAGCGGGAGGGCGGGGGCAGTTCTTC. The V gene is TRBV11-2, the J gene TRBJ2-1; 12 bases line up with TRBD2. Germline V lookup: CDR1 SGHAT, CDR2 FQNNGV. CDR3 length equals 14 residues. V shed 5 bases and J 12 bases; nucleotides not matched to a gene: 8.

In DNA form, the CDR3 reads TGTGCCAGCAGTATTCGACCCAATCAGCCCCAGCATTTT. Translated, it gives CASSIRPNQPQHF. This rearrangement joins TRBV5-8 to TRBJ1-5; D unclear. The V and J ends lost 5 bases and 3 bases respectively, with 9 bases between them. The CDR3 totals 13 residues. The germline V gene encodes CDR1 SGHTS and CDR2 YDEGEE.

This clonotype was observed at least ten times. The rearrangement links TRBV3-1 to TRBJ1-4; weak D call: TRBD1 (5 bases). This CDR3 contains 12 residues. V was pared by 4 bases and J by 5 bases, with 5 bases between. The germline gives CDR1 LGHDT, CDR2 YNNKEL (reference sequence). The CDR3: CASSRGNEKLFF. CDR3 DNA sequence: TGTGCCAGCAGCCGGGGGAATGAAAAACTGTTTTTT.

This clonotype was recorded many times. The gene calls are TRBV28 and TRBJ1-5; D ambiguous. Germline CDR1 and CDR2: MDHEN and SYDVKM. This CDR3 has 15 amino acids. The V gene lost 5 bases and the J gene lost 9 bases, with 20 bases spanning the gap. As DNA, the CDR3 is TGTGCCAGCAGTCCAACCTCGACGGGGTCTTCGCCCCAGCATTTT. Its protein product is CASSPTSTGSSPQHF.

The rearrangement uses TRBV14 and TRBJ2-7; 9 bases are shared with TRBD1. The CDR3 extends over 15 amino acids. J was trimmed by 4 bases and V by 5 bases; bases with no gene match: 9. Germline assignment: CDR1 SGHDN and CDR2 FVKESK. The CDR3 sequence: CASSSRTGARYEQYF. The CDR3 nucleotides read TGTGCCAGCAGCTCTCGGACAGGGGCGCGGTACGAGCAGTACTTC.

Only a few counts were recorded for this clonotype. As DNA, the CDR3 is TGTGCCAGCAGAGCCGGGGACCTGAACCCGTTAGGTGGCTATGGCTACACCTTC. This sequence encodes CASRAGDLNPLGGYGYTF. This chain connects TRBV2 to TRBJ1-2; tentative D call: TRBD1 (5 bases). Germline CDR1 reads SNHLY; CDR2 reads FYNNEI. The CDR3 spans 18 residues. The ends were cut back, 6 bases at V and 4 bases at J, with 27 bases in the middle.

The chain employs TRBV12-3 or TRBV12-4 and TRBJ1-3; possibly TRBD1 for D (5 bases). Trimming shortened V by 7 bases and J by 8 bases, and 21 bases separated the two germline ends. The CDR3 runs 15 residues. The CDR3 bases are TGTGCCAGCACCCACCGGGGGGTGCTGGGGGACACCATATATTTT. As protein: CASTHRGVLGDTIYF.

This clonotype was seen ten or more times. The V gene is TRBV18, the J gene TRBJ2-3; D uncertain. The CDR3 runs to 16 residues. V lost 3 bases to trimming and J lost 5 bases, with 18 bases between them. CDR1 is KGHSH, CDR2 LQKENI, per germline. The DNA of the CDR3 is TGTGCCAGCTCACCTCCCGCACAATTATTAGGAGATACGCAGTATTTT. This gives the protein CASSPPAQLLGDTQYF.

The rearrangement uses TRBV5-1 and TRBJ2-5; unclear D gene. The length of the CDR3 is 15 residues. CDR1 is SGHRS and CDR2 is YFSETQ in the germline V gene. With 3 bases removed from V and 5 bases from J, the gap between germline ends came to 17 bases. The CDR3, as DNA: TGCGCCAGCAGCTCCCGGTCAACCCTGGGGGAGACCCAGTACTTC. The encoded protein is CASSSRSTLGETQYF.

Comments on this clonotype: One junction end disagrees with the germline gene, perhaps due to a read error. The CDR3 loop is CASSAPSSDTRYF. The CDR3 coding sequence is TGTGCCAGCAGCGCCCCCAGCTCGGATACGCGGTATTTT. This chain joins TRBV7-9 and TRBJ2-3; D is unresolved. The CDR3 contains 13 residues. CDR1 is SEHNR and CDR2 is FQNEAQ in the germline V gene (reference sequence).

This clonotype was observed a handful of times. The rearrangement uses TRBV11-2 and TRBJ2-7, with TRBD2 matching over 13 bases. Trimming removed 2 bases from V and 2 bases from J; junction bases left unmatched: 18. CDR3 size: 21 residues. CDR1 is SGHAT, CDR2 FQNNGV, per germline. CDR3 residues: CASSLKSTYGTSGKTAYEQYF. The CDR3 DNA is TGTGCCAGCAGCTTAAAGAGCACCTACGGGACTAGCGGGAAAACCGCCTACGAGCAGTACTTC.

To note about this clonotype: A junction boundary mismatches the germline segment, possibly from a read error. The genes are TRBV11-2 and TRBJ1-1; TRBD1 matches 10 bases. The germline CDR1 and CDR2 sequences are SGHAT and FQNNGV. There are 17 residues in the CDR3. The DNA for the CDR3 is TGTGCCAGCGGCTTAGAGGGACAGGGGCACATGAACACTGAAGCTTTCTTT. It encodes CASGLEGQGHMNTEAFF.

The CDR3 sequence is CAMGQPQHF. Here the CDR3 DNA reads TGTGCTATGGGTCAGCCCCAGCATTTT. The chain recombines TRBV12-5 with TRBJ1-5; D gene ambiguous. There are 9 residues in the CDR3. The V end lost 10 bases, the J end lost 6 bases, and 4 bases lay between the germline ends. Per the germline V gene, CDR1 is LGHNT and CDR2 is FRNRAP.

This clonotype occurred a few times. The chain has TRBV28 and TRBJ1-2; 8 bases fit TRBD1. CDR1 is MDHEN, CDR2 SYDVKM, per germline. The V segment lost 7 bases and the J segment 7 bases; nucleotides outside the gene matches: 11. The CDR3 runs to 14 residues. The CDR3 sequence is CASTLDRARGGYTF. In DNA, the CDR3 is TGTGCCAGCACTCTGGACAGGGCGAGGGGTGGCTACACCTTC.

This clonotype was recorded many times. This rearrangement joins TRBV14 to TRBJ2-7; TRBD2 aligns across 13 bases. The length of the CDR3 is 18 residues. Trimming at V came to 2 bases and at J to 3 bases, leaving 10 bases not matched to a gene. The germline CDR1 and CDR2 sequences are SGHDN and FVKESK. The CDR3 DNA follows: TGTGCCAGCAGCCAATACGCCGGGACTAGCGGGGACGGCTACGAGCAGTACTTC. This translates into CASSQYAGTSGDGYEQYF.

CDR3 region: CASSKMGDTQYF. The CDR3, as DNA: TGTGCCAGCAGCAAGATGGGGGATACGCAGTATTTT. The V and J genes are TRBV27 and TRBJ2-3; unclear D gene. The CDR3 loop spans 12 amino acids. Germline-derived CDR1 and CDR2 are MNHEY and SMNVEV (reference sequence). V gave up 6 bases and J gave up 6 bases, with 10 bases separating them.